Below, one TCR beta chain is given with its context. Per the authors' pipeline: For nucleated cells, counts were estimated from reference gene primer amplification. Clones were read by immunoSEQ multiplex PCR, and TCRdb kept only the in-frame ones, dropping some. V, J and clone size derive from that table, while D and trimming were established from the DNA sequence. The sample includes 350,000 to 500,000 clones, around nine tenths seen only once; the top ten take 0.65% to 1%. The sample belongs to a study of blood T cell repertoires in COVID-19. Study-level information: Sites across the United States, Italy and Spain contributed samples from acute and convalescent COVID-19. The analysed material was cDNA or gDNA that came from T cells, B-cell-depleted T cells, or PBMCs.

Trimming cost V 2 bases and J 8 bases, with 15 bases left between them. Per the germline V gene, CDR1 is MNHEY and CDR2 is SVGAGI. The CDR3 is 15 residues long. The specimen was peripheral blood. This sequence was found in a young man with COVID-19, enrolled during active disease. The V call is TRBV6-5, the J call TRBJ1-4; a possible D gene is TRBD1 (6 bases). In nucleotides, the CDR3 is TGTGCCAGCAGTTACACGACAGGCAGTCCGGAAAAACTGTTTTTT. This codes for CASSYTTGSPEKLFF.